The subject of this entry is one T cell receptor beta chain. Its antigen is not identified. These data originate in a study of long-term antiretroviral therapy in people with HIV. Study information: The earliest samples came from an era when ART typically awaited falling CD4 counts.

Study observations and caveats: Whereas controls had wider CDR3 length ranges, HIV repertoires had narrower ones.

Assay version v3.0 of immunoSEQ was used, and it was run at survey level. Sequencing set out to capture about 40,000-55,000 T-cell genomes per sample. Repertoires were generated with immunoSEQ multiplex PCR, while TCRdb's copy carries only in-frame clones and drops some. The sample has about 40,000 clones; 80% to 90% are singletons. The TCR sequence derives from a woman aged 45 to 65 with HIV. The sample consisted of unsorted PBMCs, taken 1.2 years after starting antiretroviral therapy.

The CDR3 nucleotides are TGTGCCAGCACCCCCAGGGGGACTAATGGTGAAGCTTTCTTT. Translated: CASTPRGTNGEAFF. V and J are TRBV5-6 and TRBJ1-1; 7 bases are shared with TRBD1. V dropped 6 bases and J dropped 7; count of bases not matched to a gene: 12. Germline assignment: CDR1 SGHDT and CDR2 YYEEEE. The CDR3 is 14 amino acids.